Listed below are T cell receptor beta chains from one sample, sequenced in a study of cytomegalovirus exposure and HLA in healthy donors. TCRdb's copy holds only in-frame clones and misses some; the assay was immunoSEQ multiplex PCR. The sample contains roughly 150,000 clones, about 77% of which appear only once. Sample: PBMCs. The receptors derive from a man aged 25-45 years in good health and CMV-seronegative. The CDR3 runs from the conserved cysteine through the conserved F or W. The D gene is left open where the match is weak. Only some rows state a clone size, as once, few, many or a class for expanded clones.

D gene	V gene	clone size	J gene	CDR3 DNA	CDR3 protein
TRBD2	TRBV28	-	TRBJ2-1	TGTGCCAGCAGTTCTACGGGACTAGTAAATGAGCAGTTCTTC	CASSSTGLVNEQFF
-	TRBV4-3	-	TRBJ2-3	TGCGCCAGCAAGCGAGGGGGGGGAGGCGCAGATACGCAGTATTTT	CASKRGGGGADTQYF
-	TRBV15	-	TRBJ2-1	TGTGCCACCAGCATTTCCGGGAGAACCTACAATGAGCAGTTCTTC	CATSISGRTYNEQFF
-	TRBV5-4	-	TRBJ2-7	TGTGCCAGCAGCTTCCGACATCGTCTCGGCGAGCAGTACTTC	CASSFRHRLGEQYF
-	TRBV18	-	TRBJ1-5	TGTGCCAGCTCACCACCGGGGGAGGTTAAGCCCCAGCATTTT	CASSPPGEVKPQHF
-	TRBV27	-	TRBJ2-7	TGTGCCAGCAGTTCTCTCCAGGGGGGCTCCTACGAGCAGTACTTC	CASSSLQGGSYEQYF
-	TRBV7-9	-	TRBJ2-7	TGTGCCAGCAGCTACGGACACGTTTCCTACGAGCAGTACTTC	CASSYGHVSYEQYF
-	TRBV2	-	TRBJ1-5	TGTGCCAGCAGTGATAGCCTGGGCAATCAGCCCCAGCATTTT	CASSDSLGNQPQHF
TRBD1	TRBV4-3	-	TRBJ2-7	TGCGCCAGCAGCCAAGAAACGGACAGGTACGACGAGCAGTACTTC	CASSQETDRYDEQYF
-	TRBV4-3	-	TRBJ2-1	TGCGCCAGCAGCCAAGTCGGGGGAACCTACAATGAGCAGTTCTTC	CASSQVGGTYNEQFF
TRBD1	TRBV28	-	TRBJ1-1	TGTGCCAGCAGCCTGGGACAGGGATACACTGAAGCTTTCTTT	CASSLGQGYTEAFF
-	TRBV2	few	TRBJ1-1	TGTGCCAGCATGATAGACACAAACACTGAAGCTTTCTTT	CASMIDTNTEAFF
TRBD1	TRBV28	-	TRBJ1-2	TGTGCCTCCAGTACAGGGACAGTGCTTTATGGCTACACCTTC	CASSTGTVLYGYTF
-	TRBV18	-	TRBJ2-5	TGTGCCAGCTCACTCGACAGGAGTTCAGAGACCCAGTACTTC	CASSLDRSSETQYF
-	TRBV10-3	once	TRBJ2-1	TGTGCCATCAGTGGTCGAGATGAGCAGTTCTTC	CAISGRDEQFF
-	TRBV1	-	TRBJ2-1	TGCACCAGCAGCCAAGAGGAGGCTAGCGGGAGAATGAATGAGCAGTTCTTC	CTSSQEEASGRMNEQFF
-	TRBV30	-	TRBJ2-7	TGTGCCTGGGACCCAGGGGCCAGAACTCCCTCCTACGAGCAGTACTTC	CAWDPGARTPSYEQYF
TRBD1	TRBV19	few	TRBJ2-3	TGTGCCAGTAGCGACAGGGTGGGGGTATCGGATACGCAGTATTTT	CASSDRVGVSDTQYF
-	TRBV28	-	TRBJ1-5	TGTGCCAGCAGCCCCGGACATTTCAGCAATCAGCCCCAGCATTTT	CASSPGHFSNQPQHF
TRBD1	TRBV5-1	-	TRBJ1-6	TGCGCCAGCAGCGTGACCGGGACAGTTAATTCACCCCTCCACTTT	CASSVTGTVNSPLHF
-	TRBV19	-	TRBJ1-1	TGTGCCACCATCCAGGGTAACACTGAAGCTTTCTTT	CATIQGNTEAFF
-	TRBV10-3	-	TRBJ2-2	TGTGCCATCAGTGATATCCGGGGTGACGGGGAGCTGTTTTTT	CAISDIRGDGELFF
-	TRBV7-9	-	TRBJ2-7	TGTGCCAGCAGCCGGTCCGGTTCGGGGGGCCGATACGAGCAGTACTTC	CASSRSGSGGRYEQYF